The sequence of this T cell receptor beta chain was determined in a study of T cells in Graves' hyperthyroidism and ophthalmopathy. Regarding the study as a whole: The authors' 13 V-J model separated ophthalmopathy from stable hyperthyroidism. Researchers found most expanded thyroid clonotypes above 0.001 in blood as well.

Regarding this clonotype: The antigen remains unidentified.

TCR beta CDR3 regions were amplified from RNA. Carried out on the TCR CDR3, a first-round RT-PCR used the HTBI primer set. TCRdb re-derived calls from the multiplex PCR reads in MiXCR, one entry per CDR3 protein. Of 550,000 to 700,000 distinct CDR3 sequences in the sample, 35% to 55% were seen once. The CDR3 is made up of 15 amino acids. The ends lost 4 bases at V and 6 bases at J; junction bases unmatched: 11. Germline loops: CDR1 SEHNR, CDR2 FQNEAQ (reference sequence). Patients were excluded for uncontrolled infection, other autoimmune disease, pregnancy or lactation. The diagnoses drew upon clinical symptoms, serum thyroxine and TRAb, thyroid ultrasound and orbital computed tomography.

This TCR was sampled from an adult woman with Graves' disease, either hyperthyroidism or ophthalmopathy (not recorded which). The chain couples TRBV7-9 to TRBJ1-1; TRBD1 aligns across 7 bases. Sequencing was carried out using peripheral blood or thyroid tissue (not recorded which). Here the CDR3 reads CASSYERQGAAEAFF. The CDR3 region has the DNA TGTGCCAGCAGCTACGAACGACAGGGAGCAGCTGAAGCTTTCTTT. Full variable domain (rest looked up from reference TRBV7-9 and TRBJ1-1): DTGVSQNPRHKITKRGQNVTFRCDPISEHNRLYWYRQTLGQGPEFLTYFQNEAQLEKSRLLSDRFSAERPKGSFSTLEIQRTEQGDSAMYLCASSYERQGAAEAFFGQGTRLTVV.